Listed below are T cell receptor beta chains from one sample, sequenced in a study of radiotherapy plus CTLA-4 blockade in lung cancer. Sequencing was performed with immunoSEQ multiplex PCR; in TCRdb, only in-frame clones are kept and a portion is missing. Found here are 75,000 to 100,000 clones, 80% to 85% of them singletons; the top ten hold roughly 3.5%. Sequencing used peripheral blood, obtained from a patient treated with radiotherapy plus ipilimumab. These TCRs come from a human donor with non-small cell lung cancer who had a partial response to radiotherapy plus ipilimumab. CDR3s include the opening cysteine and the closing phenylalanine or tryptophan. D genes are given only for firm matches. The size of a clone is reported for some rows only, either as once, few or many, or as a class for expanded clones.

J,size,V,D,DNA,CDR3
TRBJ2-3,once,TRBV11-3,NA,TGTGCCAGCAGCCAGGGCACAGATACGCAGTATTTT,CASSQGTDTQYF
TRBJ2-1,few,TRBV11-1,NA,TGTGCCAGCCTAAAGGGGTCCTACAATGAGCAGTTCTTC,CASLKGSYNEQFF
TRBJ1-1,NA,TRBV21-1,NA,TGTGCCAGCAGACAGACCGTTTATGAAGCTTTCTTT,CASRQTVYEAFF
TRBJ2-7,NA,TRBV5-1,TRBD2,TGCGCCAGCAGCGTAGCGGGAGAAAGAGGATACTTC,CASSVAGERGYF
TRBJ1-5,NA,TRBV7-2,TRBD1,TGTGCCAGCAGCTTAGAACGGACAGGTGGGCCCCAGCATTTT,CASSLERTGGPQHF
TRBJ2-5,NA,TRBV7-7,TRBD1,TGTGCCAGCAGCCGGGACAGACAAGAGACCCAGTACTTC,CASSRDRQETQYF
TRBJ2-7,once,TRBV27,NA,TGTGCCAGTGCGGCCTCAGTTTTAGGCGAGCAGTACTTC,CASAASVLGEQYF
TRBJ2-5,NA,TRBV9,TRBD1,TGTGCCAGCAGCCACAATACCGGGACAGGAGAGACCCAGTACTTC,CASSHNTGTGETQYF
TRBJ2-2,NA,TRBV28,NA,TGTGCCAGCAGTCAGAGGCGTGAGGAGCTGTTTTTT,CASSQRREELFF
TRBJ1-1,NA,TRBV23-1,NA,TGCGCCAGCAGTCAAAACCGGGAGGGCAGGGAAATTAGTGAAGCTTTCTTT,CASSQNREGREISEAFF
TRBJ1-4,NA,TRBV21-1,NA,TGTGCCAGCAGCAGACAGGGGGTGGGCGAAAAACTGTTTTTT,CASSRQGVGEKLFF
TRBJ1-5,NA,TRBV6-5,NA,TGTGCCAGCAGTCTCAACAGAAGCAATCAGCCCCAGCATTTT,CASSLNRSNQPQHF
TRBJ2-5,NA,TRBV9,TRBD2,TGTGCCAGCAGCCCCCCGTTGTTTGGGACTAGCGGGAGAGAGACCCAGTACTTC,CASSPPLFGTSGRETQYF
TRBJ2-7,once,TRBV10-3,NA,TGTGCCATCAGTGAAAGCCGGGACTACGAGCAGTACTTC,CAISESRDYEQYF
TRBJ2-3,NA,TRBV7-9,TRBD1,TGTGCCAGCAGCTCAAATGGACAGGGGGGGCAGTATTTT,CASSSNGQGGQYF
TRBJ2-1,NA,TRBV10-1,TRBD2,TGCGCCAGCAGTGAGTCCTCAGCGGGAGGGCTAAATGAGCAGTTCTTC,CASSESSAGGLNEQFF
TRBJ2-2,NA,TRBV5-1,TRBD1,TGCGCCAGCAGCACCCGGACAGGGAACACCGGGGAGCTGTTTTTT,CASSTRTGNTGELFF
TRBJ1-4,NA,TRBV5-8,NA,TGTGCCAGCAGCTTGATTGGGACTGCTAATGAAAAACTGTTTTTT,CASSLIGTANEKLFF
TRBJ2-7,NA,TRBV5-1,NA,TGCGCCAGCAGCAGACAGGCGAGCTCCTACGAGCAGTACTTC,CASSRQASSYEQYF
TRBJ2-6,once,TRBV5-6,TRBD2,TGTGCCAGCAGCTTATGGGGCGGGGGTTCCTCCCGCGGGGCCAACGTCCTGACTTTC,CASSLWGGGSSRGANVLTF
TRBJ2-3,NA,TRBV10-3,NA,TGTGCCATCACCAAGGAGGAATTCACAGATACGCAGTATTTT,CAITKEEFTDTQYF
TRBJ2-7,NA,TRBV5-6,TRBD1,TGTGCCAGCAGCTCCTCTTCCCAGGGGGTATCCTACGAGCAGTACTTC,CASSSSSQGVSYEQYF
TRBJ2-1,NA,TRBV9,TRBD2,TGTGCCAGCAGCCTCCGGGGGGACTCCTACAATGAGCAGTTCTTC,CASSLRGDSYNEQFF
TRBJ2-7,few,TRBV18,TRBD2,TGTGCCAGCTCACCAGGAGGGAGGGAAGGCGAGCAGTACTTC,CASSPGGREGEQYF
TRBJ2-5,once,TRBV30,TRBD1,TGTGCCTGGAGTCCCCCGGACAGGACGAGAGAGACCCAGTACTTC,CAWSPPDRTRETQYF
TRBJ2-3,NA,TRBV18,TRBD2,TGTGCCAGCTCACCGGGACTAGCGGATACGCAGTATTTT,CASSPGLADTQYF